The 29 T cell receptor beta chains listed next were all sequenced from one sample in a study of T-cell memory formation after mild COVID-19 (dated by TCRdb to about 2021). The library was produced with 5' RACE. Sequencing instrument: Illumina NovaSeq 6000. The public sequencing data were trimmed at Q25 with fastp and processed into clonotypes with MiXCR by TCRdb, which kept only in-frame beta chains. Every entry covers one CDR3 protein and lists the most common genes and DNA from its rows. This sample has about 340,000 distinct CDR3 sequences in its table, and about an eighth of those were observed once. The ten largest account for 20% to 25% of the sample. Sequencing was carried out using PBMCs or a T cell subset sorted from them (not recorded which). These receptors were collected from a man younger than 35 who had mild COVID-19 (a few samples of this study predate the infection). The sample titles of this study are shuffled in the database, so cell type and time point are left out; the donor was told from shared clones.

This clonotype was recorded a few times. CDR3 loop: CSVTTGTEAFF. The CDR3, as DNA: TGCAGTGTTACTACTGGCACTGAAGCTTTCTTT. The chain links TRBV20-1 to TRBJ1-1, with D uncertain. Germline V lookup: CDR1 DFQATT, CDR2 SNEGSKA (reference sequence). The CDR3 is 11 amino acids. V was clipped by 7 bases and J by 4 bases, with 10 bases between them.

This clonotype has just a few counts. The chain couples TRBV7-2 to TRBJ2-3; 7 bases agree with TRBD1. The CDR3 consists of 14 residues. V dropped 7 bases and J dropped 2; count of bases not matched to a gene: 6. The germline V gene encodes CDR1 SGHTA and CDR2 FQGNSA. CDR3 loop: CASKVDRVTDTQYF. The CDR3 DNA is TGTGCCAGCAAAGTAGACAGGGTCACAGATACGCAGTATTTT.

In this sample, this clonotype turned up a few times. The chain employs TRBV6-5 and TRBJ1-5, with TRBD1 matching over 8 bases. The CDR3 spans 13 residues. Germline V gene lookup returns CDR1 MNHEY and CDR2 SVGAGI. V lost 6 bases, J lost 6 bases, and 4 bases stayed unmatched. CDR3 DNA sequence: TGTGCCAGCAGGACCGGGACAGGTCAGCCCCAGCATTTT. Translation gives CASRTGTGQPQHF.

In this sample, this clonotype turned up a few times. This sequence joins TRBV12-3 or TRBV12-4 and TRBJ2-1; 16 bases map to TRBD2. The CDR3 is made up of 19 amino acids. The J segment lost 2 bases and the V segment lost 3 bases, leaving 7 bases of the junction unmatched. The CDR3 DNA follows: TGTGCCAGCAGTTTCCCGGGACTAGCGGGGGGGGACACCTACAATGAGCAGTTCTTC. As protein: CASSFPGLAGGDTYNEQFF.

Worth noting for this clonotype: At one boundary the junction diverges from the germline segment, which might be a read error. V and J are TRBV4-1 and TRBJ1-2; D is unclear. Germline lookup yields CDR1 MGHRA and CDR2 YSYEKL. The CDR3 runs to 14 residues. DNA of the CDR3: TGCGACAGCAGCCACATGTGGGGTAACTATGGCTACACCTTC. Its protein product is CDSSHMWGNYGYTF.

This clonotype was seen a handful of times. V usage is TRBV7-9 and J usage is TRBJ1-3; weak D call: TRBD1 (6 bases). This CDR3 region has 14 residues. Germline CDR1 reads SEHNR; CDR2 reads FQNEAQ (reference sequence). Between the trimmed V and J ends, which lost 8 bases and 4 bases, there was a span of 15 bases. CDR3 protein: CASEPGVTGNTIYF. In nucleotides, the CDR3 is TGTGCCAGCGAACCAGGGGTTACCGGAAACACCATATATTTT.

As to this clonotype: Relative to the germline gene, one junction end is altered; a read error may explain this. The chain recombines TRBV14 with TRBJ2-7; D call uncertain. CDR1 is SGHDN and CDR2 is FVKESK in the germline V gene. The CDR3 consists of 12 residues. CDR3 protein: CASSQAFYAMHF. CDR3 nucleotide sequence: TGTGCCAGCAGCCAAGCCTTTTATGCCATGCACTTC.

The chain links TRBV20-1 to TRBJ2-7; 7 bases map to TRBD1. This CDR3 contains 14 residues. Trimming at V came to 5 bases and at J to 0 bases, leaving 7 bases not matched to a gene. The germline V gene has CDR1 DFQATT and CDR2 SNEGSKA (reference sequence). Written as DNA, the CDR3 is TGCAGTGCTGGGTACAGGGGCCCCTCCTACGAGCAGTACTTC. Residues: CSAGYRGPSYEQYF.

This rearrangement joins TRBV24-1 to TRBJ2-2; perhaps TRBD2 as D (6 bases). Trimming removed 7 bases at V and 0 bases at J, with 14 bases between. Germline-derived CDR1 and CDR2 are KGHDR and SFDVKD. The CDR3 length is 16 residues. The CDR3 is CATRPGGGSNTGELFF. Here the CDR3 DNA reads TGTGCCACCAGACCCGGTGGAGGGTCGAACACCGGGGAGCTGTTTTTT.

The chain couples TRBV2 to TRBJ2-2; D is ambiguous. V was pared by 7 bases and J by 7 bases, with 16 bases between. The CDR3 extends over 14 amino acids. CDR1 and CDR2 from the germline V gene are SNHLY and FYNNEI. For the CDR3, the DNA is TGTGCCAGCACGAGAGTATATCAGGACGGGGAGCTGTTTTTT. This sequence encodes CASTRVYQDGELFF.

There are many counts of this clonotype. The chain uses TRBV3-1 and TRBJ2-1; TRBD2 matches 8 bases. The CDR3 is 14 amino acids. The germline V gene encodes CDR1 LGHDT and CDR2 YNNKEL (reference sequence). V shed 3 bases and J 7 bases; nucleotides not matched to a gene: 5. CDR3 residues: CASSQRGAGNEQFF. In nucleotides, the CDR3 is TGTGCCAGCAGCCAGCGGGGGGCCGGGAATGAGCAGTTCTTC.

There are a few counts of this clonotype. The chain links TRBV18 to TRBJ2-1; 8 bases line up with TRBD2. Germline assignment: CDR1 KGHSH and CDR2 LQKENI. Trimming took 3 bases from V and 0 from J; bases not matched to a gene: 7. The CDR3 contains 17 residues. DNA of the CDR3: TGTGCCAGCTCACCTAGAAGCGGGGGAAGCTCCTACAATGAGCAGTTCTTC. Translating it yields CASSPRSGGSSYNEQFF. The full variable domain, completed using reference TRBV18 and TRBJ2-1, is NAGVMQNPRHLVRRRGQEARLRCSPMKGHSHVYWYRQLPEEGLKFMVYLQKENIIDESGMPKERFSAEFPKEGPSILRIQQVVRGDSAAYFCASSPRSGGSSYNEQFFGPGTRLTVL.

The sample holds a few counts of this clonotype. This chain uses TRBV5-1 with TRBJ2-3, with a possible D match to TRBD2 (7 bases). Trimming stripped 4 bases from V and 4 bases from J, with 16 bases between. CDR1 SGHRS and CDR2 YFSETQ come from the germline V gene. The CDR3 sequence is 15 residues long. CDR3 nucleotide sequence: TGCGCCAGCAGCACCCCCGGGGGGCCGGCAGATACGCAGTATTTT. Amino acids: CASSTPGGPADTQYF. Variable domain in full (rest from reference TRBV5-1 and TRBJ2-3): KAGVTQTPRYLIKTRGQQVTLSCSPISGHRSVSWYQQTPGQGLQFLFEYFSETQRNKGNFPGRFSGRQFSNSRSEMNVSTLELGDSALYLCASSTPGGPADTQYFGPGTRLTVL.

The V gene is TRBV4-3, the J gene TRBJ2-3; D remains ambiguous. V lost 3 bases and J 5 bases, leaving 6 bases between the germline ends. The germline CDR1 and CDR2 sequences are LGHNA and YSLEER. The CDR3 runs to 12 residues. The CDR3 DNA is TGCGCCAGCAGCCACCCTCGAGATACGCAGTATTTT. This gives the protein CASSHPRDTQYF.

This sequence joins TRBV6-5 and TRBJ2-7; weak D call: TRBD1 (5 bases). V was clipped by 0 bases and J by 4 bases, with 13 bases between them. CDR3 length: 15 amino acids. Germline V lookup: CDR1 MNHEY, CDR2 SVGAGI. The DNA of the CDR3 is TGTGCCAGCAGTTACTCTGGCAGGGTGGGTTACGAGCAGTACTTC. Amino acids: CASSYSGRVGYEQYF.

The rearrangement joins TRBV20-1 to TRBJ1-5; D might be TRBD1 (5 bases). Per germline, CDR1 DFQATT and CDR2 SNEGSKA (reference sequence). CDR3 length: 16 residues. V was pared by 1 base and J by 11 bases, with 24 bases between. CDR3 nucleotides: TGCAGTGCTAGAGTCCCAACGGGACCCAATCCCTCAGCCCAGCATTTT. Residues: CSARVPTGPNPSAQHF.

The chain combines TRBV6-5 with TRBJ1-2; D is ambiguous. V was trimmed by 5 bases and J by 8 bases, leaving 18 bases between them. The CDR3 is 14 amino acids. From germline, CDR1 is MNHEY and CDR2 SVGAGI. The CDR3 loop reads CASSRSRTSMGYTF. The CDR3 DNA is TGTGCCAGCAGTAGATCAAGGACCTCTATGGGCTACACCTTC.

The rearrangement uses TRBV6-1 and TRBJ2-3, with 7 positions matching TRBD1. The V segment lost 8 bases and the J segment 7 bases; nucleotides outside the gene matches: 9. Germline V lookup: CDR1 MNHNS, CDR2 SASEGT. The CDR3 is 13 amino acids. Here the CDR3 reads CASRAQGENTQYF. Written as DNA, the CDR3 is TGTGCCAGCCGGGCCCAGGGGGAGAATACGCAGTATTTT.

The CDR3 bases are TGCGCCAGCAGCTCGGGGGTCCGCCAAGAGGGGGAGACCCAGTACTTC. Amino acids: CASSSGVRQEGETQYF. V is TRBV5-1 and J is TRBJ2-5, with D tentatively TRBD2 (6 bases). The CDR3 runs 16 residues. The germline V gene has CDR1 SGHRS and CDR2 YFSETQ. The ends were cut back, 3 bases at V and 5 bases at J, with 20 bases in the middle. Drawing the rest from reference TRBV5-1 and TRBJ2-5, the complete variable domain is KAGVTQTPRYLIKTRGQQVTLSCSPISGHRSVSWYQQTPGQGLQFLFEYFSETQRNKGNFPGRFSGRQFSNSRSEMNVSTLELGDSALYLCASSSGVRQEGETQYFGPGTRLLVL.

This clonotype was seen many times. The chain links TRBV4-3 to TRBJ2-7; the D call may be TRBD1 or TRBD2 (5 bases each). V dropped 0 bases and J dropped 4 bases, with 19 bases sitting between them. CDR1 and CDR2 from the germline V gene are LGHNA and YSLEER. This CDR3 has 17 amino acids. The chain's CDR3 is CASSQDRSGGSGYEQYF. The CDR3 DNA follows: TGCGCCAGCAGCCAAGATCGGAGTGGGGGATCGGGGTACGAGCAGTACTTC.

The chain recombines TRBV6-5 with TRBJ2-3; 15 bases align to TRBD2. V lost 3 bases, J lost 11 bases, and 9 bases stayed unmatched. Germline CDR1 and CDR2: MNHEY and SVGAGI. The CDR3 length is 16 residues. CDR3 DNA: TGTGCCAGCAGTTATCCCGGACTAGCGGGGGGGGGTCGGCAGTATTTT. Residues: CASSYPGLAGGGRQYF.

The chain carries TRBV4-1 and TRBJ2-1; 11 bases line up with TRBD2. This CDR3 is built from 15 residues. Germline values: CDR1 MGHRA, CDR2 YSYEKL. J gave up 6 bases and V 5 bases, and 6 bases lay outside the gene matches. The CDR3 region is CASSKTSGGTNEQFF. The CDR3 DNA follows: TGCGCCAGCAGCAAAACTAGCGGGGGTACCAATGAGCAGTTCTTC.

This clonotype was counted once. V gene TRBV2 combines with J gene TRBJ2-1; D unresolved. There are 17 residues in the CDR3. Germline values: CDR1 SNHLY, CDR2 FYNNEI. V lost 8 bases, J lost 0 bases, and 20 bases lay in between. The CDR3 region is CASRLGEYSISYNEQFF. CDR3 sequence (DNA): TGTGCCAGCCGTCTTGGAGAGTACAGCATCTCCTACAATGAGCAGTTCTTC.

V is TRBV7-9 and J is TRBJ2-3; TRBD2 aligns across 8 bases. Losses at the gene ends were 5 bases for V and 2 bases for J; bases not matched to a gene: 15. CDR3 length equals 18 residues. CDR1 is SEHNR, CDR2 FQNEAQ, per germline (reference sequence). The CDR3, as DNA: TGTGCCAGCAGCCGCGGGGGGCTCACCCTCCTAAACACAGATACGCAGTATTTT. It is translated as CASSRGGLTLLNTDTQYF.

This clonotype was found a few times. V gene TRBV20-1 combines with J gene TRBJ2-2, with D perhaps matching TRBD1 (6 bases). The CDR3 spans 15 residues. Trimming left V 3 bases short and J 1 base short, with 12 bases between. Germline-derived CDR1 and CDR2 are DFQATT and SNEGSKA (reference sequence). Here the CDR3 reads CSARQGLLNTGELFF. In DNA, the CDR3 is TGCAGTGCTAGGCAGGGGCTACTGAACACCGGGGAGCTGTTTTTT.

CDR3 amino acids: CASSLASGTYEQYF. The CDR3, as DNA: TGCGCCAGCAGCTTGGCTAGCGGGACCTACGAGCAGTACTTC. The V and J genes are TRBV5-1 and TRBJ2-7; 9 bases match TRBD2. V trimming: 0 bases; J trimming: 2 bases; junction bases outside the gene matches: 0. The CDR3 extends over 14 amino acids. The V gene's germline CDR1 is SGHRS and CDR2 YFSETQ. Variable domain in full (rest from reference TRBV5-1 and TRBJ2-7): KAGVTQTPRYLIKTRGQQVTLSCSPISGHRSVSWYQQTPGQGLQFLFEYFSETQRNKGNFPGRFSGRQFSNSRSEMNVSTLELGDSALYLCASSLASGTYEQYFGPGTRLTVT.

The rearrangement joins TRBV7-2 to TRBJ2-5; 7 nucleotides match TRBD1. With 5 bases clipped from V and 4 bases from J, the junction kept 13 bases outside the gene matches. CDR3 size: 16 residues. Germline V CDR1 and CDR2: SGHTA, FQGNSA. CDR3 amino acids: CASSIPTGIRGETQYF. CDR3 DNA sequence: TGTGCCAGCAGCATCCCGACAGGGATAAGGGGAGAGACCCAGTACTTC.

The gene calls are TRBV20-1 and TRBJ2-7; 10 nucleotides align to TRBD2. This CDR3 comprises 16 residues. Germline loops: CDR1 DFQATT, CDR2 SNEGSKA (reference sequence). V was pared by 1 base and J by 3 bases, with 9 bases of the junction left unmatched. CDR3 region: CSARVESSGGFYEQYF. The CDR3 region has the DNA TGCAGTGCTAGAGTAGAGTCTAGCGGGGGCTTCTACGAGCAGTACTTC.

The chain links TRBV6-5 to TRBJ1-1, with D possibly being TRBD1 (6 bases). This CDR3 spans 14 amino acids. CDR1 MNHEY and CDR2 SVGAGI come from the germline V gene. V was pared by 6 bases and J by 1 base, with 12 bases between. The CDR3 DNA reads as TGTGCCAGCAGACCCGGACAGCCGAACACTGAAGCTTTCTTT. This sequence encodes CASRPGQPNTEAFF.